This T cell receptor beta chain was captured by sequencing in a study of T cells in Graves' hyperthyroidism and ophthalmopathy. Background on the study: Sampling of peripheral blood happened at initial diagnosis, prior to any treatment.

Amplified regions were TCR beta CDR3 sequences from RNA transcripts. Primed by the HTBI set, a first-round RT-PCR was run on the TCR CDR3. TCRdb re-derived calls from the multiplex PCR reads in MiXCR, one entry per CDR3 protein. The sample includes nearly 250,000 distinct CDR3 sequences, approximately 25% of them seen just once. Germline V gene sequence: CDR1 MNHEY, CDR2 SVGEGT. This CDR3 has 18 amino acids. V lost 5 bases to trimming and J lost 1 base; unmatched junction nucleotides: 11. This clonotype was seen many times. This TCR was sampled from a woman in her 40s with Graves' ophthalmopathy. J is TRBJ1-1 and V is TRBV6-2 or TRBV6-3; TRBD1 matches at 12 bases. Sequenced sample: blood. DNA of the CDR3: TGTGCCAGCAGTCGAGGGACAGGGGGCTCTGGGTGGAACACTGAAGCTTTCTTT. Its protein product is CASSRGTGGSGWNTEAFF.